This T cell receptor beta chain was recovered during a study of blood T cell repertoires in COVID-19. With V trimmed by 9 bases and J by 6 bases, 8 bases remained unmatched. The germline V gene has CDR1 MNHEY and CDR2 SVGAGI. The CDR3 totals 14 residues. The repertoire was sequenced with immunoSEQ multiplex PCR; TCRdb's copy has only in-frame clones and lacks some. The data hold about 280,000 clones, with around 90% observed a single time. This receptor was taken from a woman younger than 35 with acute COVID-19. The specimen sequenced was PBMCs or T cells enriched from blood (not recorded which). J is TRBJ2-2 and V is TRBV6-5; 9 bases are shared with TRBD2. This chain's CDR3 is CASGSGSYAGELFF. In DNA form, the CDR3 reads TGTGCCAGTGGTAGCGGGAGTTACGCCGGGGAGCTGTTTTTT.